This T cell receptor (beta chain) appears in the sequencing data of a study of chemoradiotherapy in HPV16-positive cancers. The table came from immunoSEQ multiplex PCR; TCRdb's copy has only in-frame clones and leaves some out. The sample has about 32,000 clones; 88% are singletons. Points from the study as a whole: HPV-specific T cells were functionally defined from only a couple of HPV16-positive patients. During treatment, candidate HPV-specific clones and E7-related motifs expanded in tumor.

Comments on this clone: Its matching antigen is unknown.

V lost 5 bases, J lost 3 bases, and 18 bases lay in between. Germline V lookup: CDR1 SEHNR, CDR2 FQNEAQ (reference sequence). The CDR3 spans 16 residues. This material consisted of blood, taken from a patient who underwent chemoradiotherapy. The receptor comes from a human donor with HPV-associated anogenital cancer. This chain connects TRBV7-9 to TRBJ2-3, with a tentative D call TRBD1 (5 bases). The CDR3 sequence: CASSERPRVLTDTQYF. The CDR3 coding sequence is TGTGCCAGCAGCGAGAGGCCCAGGGTGCTGACAGATACGCAGTATTTT.